This is a list of T cell receptor beta chains from one sample in a study of long-term antiretroviral therapy in people with HIV. Repertoires were generated with immunoSEQ multiplex PCR, while TCRdb's copy carries only in-frame clones and drops some. Here the sample spans about 20,000 clones, roughly 80% being singletons. The specimen comprised unsorted PBMCs, sampled 4 years after starting antiretroviral therapy. The receptors stem from a man aged 18 to 29 with HIV. CDR3s include the opening cysteine and the closing phenylalanine or tryptophan. D genes are given only for firm matches.

d_gene | j_gene | v_gene | CDR3nt | CDR3aa
- | TRBJ2-2 | TRBV5-1 | TGCGCCAGCAGGCCACAGCCAAGCGGGGAGCTGTTTTTT | CASRPQPSGELFF
- | TRBJ1-1 | TRBV9 | TGTGCCAGCAGCGTAGCTTTAAGGGGCAGGGAAGCTTTCTTT | CASSVALRGREAFF
- | TRBJ1-2 | TRBV5-1 | TGCGCCAGCAGTCCTGGGGGTGGGGGTCTCAACTATGGCTACACCTTC | CASSPGGGGLNYGYTF
TRBD1 | TRBJ1-2 | TRBV7-9 | TGTGCCAGCAGCTTAATTTTCGGGACAGGTGGGGATGGCTACACCTTC | CASSLIFGTGGDGYTF
- | TRBJ2-3 | TRBV27 | TGTGCCAGCTCCAGGGGCGACTACACAGATACGCAGTATTTT | CASSRGDYTDTQYF
TRBD1 | TRBJ1-1 | TRBV19 | TGTGCCAGTAGTAGCCTCCCGGACAGGGGTCCCACTGAAGCTTTCTTT | CASSSLPDRGPTEAFF
TRBD1 | TRBJ2-5 | TRBV23-1 | TGCGCCAGCAGTCAGGGGACAGTAGCCCAAGAGACCCAGTACTTC | CASSQGTVAQETQYF
- | TRBJ2-3 | TRBV7-3 | TGTGCCAGCAGCTTAACGGGCGGGGCTAGCACAGATACGCAGTATTTT | CASSLTGGASTDTQYF
TRBD2 | TRBJ2-5 | TRBV15 | TGTGCCACCAGCAGCGGACTAGCGGGGGCCCGCCAAGAGACCCAGTACTTC | CATSSGLAGARQETQYF
- | TRBJ2-7 | TRBV5-1 | TGCGCCAGCAGCTTCGACCACTACGAGCAGTACTTC | CASSFDHYEQYF
TRBD2 | TRBJ2-7 | TRBV28 | TGTGCCAGCAGTCCGACTAGCGGGGGGCTTCTCTCCTACGAGCAGTACTTC | CASSPTSGGLLSYEQYF
TRBD1 | TRBJ1-1 | TRBV10-3 | TGTGCCATCAGGGGGGGTAACAGGGGGCCGAACACTGAAGCTTTCTTT | CAIRGGNRGPNTEAFF
- | TRBJ2-4 | TRBV30 | TGTGCCTGGAGTGTACTAGGGGCCAAAAACATTCAGTACTTC | CAWSVLGAKNIQYF
TRBD1 | TRBJ2-3 | TRBV4-1 | TGCGCCAGCAGGGGGATAGAGGGGGCGGAAAGCACAGATACGCAGTATTTT | CASRGIEGAESTDTQYF
- | TRBJ2-2 | TRBV11-3 | TGTGCCAGCAGCTTAGATCGGGGGTCCGGGGAGCTGTTTTTT | CASSLDRGSGELFF
- | TRBJ1-1 | TRBV7-9 | TGTGCCAGCAGGGGGAGGGGAGGACAACTGAACACTGAAGCTTTCTTT | CASRGRGGQLNTEAFF
TRBD1 | TRBJ1-1 | TRBV7-9 | TGTGCCAGCAGCTTGGGGACAGACACTGAAGCTTTCTTT | CASSLGTDTEAFF